The 9 T cell receptor beta chains below were found in one sample sequenced in a study of beta chain features in type 1 diabetes. Findings of the study overall: Moderate but significant shortening of TCRB CDR3s was recorded in all four CD4+ subsets from Type 1 diabetes patients.

Sequencing targeted expressed TCRB transcripts, as all isolated RNA had been reverse transcribed. Assay used: immunoSEQ multiplex PCR; TCRdb lists only in-frame clones, some missing. The table includes 600,000 to 700,000 clones, around 12% detected once. These TCRs are of unknown antigen specificity. Sequenced material: naive CD4+ T cells from blood. The receptors derive from a man aged 25 to 40 with type 1 diabetes.

A single count supports this clone. This rearrangement joins TRBV14 to TRBJ2-7; perhaps TRBD2 as D (5 bases). Per germline, CDR1 SGHDN and CDR2 FVKESK. This CDR3 has 15 amino acids. The germline V and J ends were trimmed by 3 bases and 3 bases, with 15 bases remaining between them. CDR3 in amino acids: CASSQARRALYEQYF. In DNA, the CDR3 is TGTGCCAGCAGCCAGGCCCGGCGGGCCCTCTACGAGCAGTACTTC.

As for this clone: Additional DNA sequences in this sample encode the identical CDR3. The V call is TRBV9, the J call TRBJ1-1, with D perhaps matching TRBD1 (5 bases). Germline V gene lookup returns CDR1 SGDLS and CDR2 YYNGEE. V was trimmed by 2 bases and J by 1 base, leaving 9 bases between them. The CDR3 is made up of 14 amino acids. Here the CDR3 reads CASSVGTANTEAFF. The CDR3, as DNA: TGTGCCAGCAGCGTCGGGACGGCGAACACTGAAGCTTTCTTT.

CDR3 residues: CASSPGGQLQETQYF. CDR3 nucleotides: TGTGCCAGCAGCCCGGGCGGACAGCTTCAAGAGACCCAGTACTTC. This chain joins TRBV5-4 and TRBJ2-5, with D possibly TRBD1 on 6 matching bases. This CDR3 spans 15 amino acids. Germline loops: CDR1 SGHNT, CDR2 YYREEE (reference sequence). V shed 4 bases and J shed 2 bases, with 15 bases lying between them.

The genes are TRBV30 and TRBJ2-6, with D unresolved. Looked up from germline, CDR1 is GTSNPN and CDR2 is SVGIG (reference sequence). The CDR3 spans 13 residues. Trimming cost V 2 bases and J 0 bases, with 2 bases left between them. The CDR3 DNA sequence: TGTGCCTGGAGTATCTCTGGGGCCAACGTCCTGACTTTC. As protein: CAWSISGANVLTF.

This clone was picked up a small number of times. This chain uses TRBV5-1 with TRBJ2-3; 7 bases match TRBD2. J was trimmed by 1 base and V by 1 base; bases with no gene match: 0. Germline V gene sequence: CDR1 SGHRS, CDR2 YFSETQ. This CDR3 is built from 14 residues. The CDR3 region has the DNA TGCGCCAGCAGCTTGCTAGCGGGCACAGATACGCAGTATTTT. It translates to CASSLLAGTDTQYF. The full variable domain, in which reference TRBV5-1 and TRBJ2-3 provide the parts outside the CDR3, is KAGVTQTPRYLIKTRGQQVTLSCSPISGHRSVSWYQQTPGQGLQFLFEYFSETQRNKGNFPGRFSGRQFSNSRSEMNVSTLELGDSALYLCASSLLAGTDTQYFGPGTRLTVL.

This clone showed up just a few times. The chain links TRBV9 to TRBJ2-3; TRBD1 aligns across 9 bases. CDR3 length: 15 residues. Germline V gene data show CDR1 as SGDLS and CDR2 as YYNGEE. Unmatched junction bases numbered 1, after V lost 1 base and J lost 1 base. The CDR3 region has the DNA TGTGCCAGCAGCGTATGGACAGGGGGCACAGATACGCAGTATTTT. Translating gives CASSVWTGGTDTQYF.

The chain has TRBV7-2 and TRBJ1-6; D call uncertain. The germline CDR1 and CDR2 sequences are SGHTA and FQGNSA. The CDR3 sequence is 13 residues long. Trimming stripped 3 bases from V and 8 bases from J, with 8 bases between. The CDR3 DNA is TGTGCCAGCAGCTTTGGGGAGGATTCACCCCTCCACTTT. Translated: CASSFGEDSPLHF.

Only a few counts were recorded for this clone. V and J are TRBV7-9 and TRBJ2-5, with 13 bases fitting TRBD2. Germline V gene sequence: CDR1 SEHNR, CDR2 FQNEAQ (reference sequence). This CDR3 is 16 amino acids long. The junction had 7 bases not matched to a gene; V was cut back by 5 bases and J by 4 bases. The CDR3, as DNA: TGTGCCAGCAGCCCAGGACTAGCGGGGGAACGAGAGACCCAGTACTTC. Translation: CASSPGLAGERETQYF.

This clone was seen only a few times. The chain combines TRBV18 with TRBJ2-1, with 14 bases fitting TRBD2. Trimming at V came to 5 bases and at J to 0 bases, leaving 15 bases not matched to a gene. Germline CDR1 is KGHSH and CDR2 is LQKENI. This CDR3 has 21 residues. The CDR3 region is CASSAQEGLAGVRSSYNEQFF. CDR3 sequence (DNA): TGTGCCAGCTCAGCTCAAGAGGGACTAGCGGGGGTGCGAAGCTCCTACAATGAGCAGTTCTTC. The full variable domain, completed using reference TRBV18 and TRBJ2-1, is NAGVMQNPRHLVRRRGQEARLRCSPMKGHSHVYWYRQLPEEGLKFMVYLQKENIIDESGMPKERFSAEFPKEGPSILRIQQVVRGDSAAYFCASSAQEGLAGVRSSYNEQFFGPGTRLTVL.